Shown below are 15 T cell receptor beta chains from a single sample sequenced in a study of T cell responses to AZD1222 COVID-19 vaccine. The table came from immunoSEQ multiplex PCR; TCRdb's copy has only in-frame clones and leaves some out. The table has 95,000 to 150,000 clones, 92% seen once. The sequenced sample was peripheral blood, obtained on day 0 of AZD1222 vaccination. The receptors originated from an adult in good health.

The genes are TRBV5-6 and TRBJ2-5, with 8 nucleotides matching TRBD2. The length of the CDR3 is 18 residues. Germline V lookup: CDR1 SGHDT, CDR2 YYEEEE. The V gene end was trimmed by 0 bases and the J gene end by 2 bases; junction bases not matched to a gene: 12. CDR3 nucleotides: TGTGCCAGCAGCTTGGAGGCCCCCAGCGGGGGCCCTCAAGAGACCCAGTACTTC. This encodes CASSLEAPSGGPQETQYF.

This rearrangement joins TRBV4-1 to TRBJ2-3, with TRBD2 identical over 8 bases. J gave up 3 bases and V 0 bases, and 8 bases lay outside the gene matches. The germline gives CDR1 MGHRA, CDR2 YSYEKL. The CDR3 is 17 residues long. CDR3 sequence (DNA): TGCGCCAGCAGCCAAGATTGGGATAGCGGGGAGACAGATACGCAGTATTTT. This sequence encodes CASSQDWDSGETDTQYF.

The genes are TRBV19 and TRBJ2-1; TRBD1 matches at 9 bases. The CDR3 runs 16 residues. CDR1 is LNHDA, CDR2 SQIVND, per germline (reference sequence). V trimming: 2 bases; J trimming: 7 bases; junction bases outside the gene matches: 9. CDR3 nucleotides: TGTGCCAGTAGTATATCGGGGACAGGGAAAGAAAATGAGCAGTTCTTC. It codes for CASSISGTGKENEQFF.

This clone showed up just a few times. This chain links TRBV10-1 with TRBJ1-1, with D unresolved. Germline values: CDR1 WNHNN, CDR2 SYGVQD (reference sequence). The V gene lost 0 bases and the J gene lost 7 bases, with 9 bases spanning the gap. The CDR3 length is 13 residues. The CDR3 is CASSESDGVEAFF. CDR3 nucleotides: TGCGCCAGCAGTGAGTCGGACGGTGTTGAAGCTTTCTTT.

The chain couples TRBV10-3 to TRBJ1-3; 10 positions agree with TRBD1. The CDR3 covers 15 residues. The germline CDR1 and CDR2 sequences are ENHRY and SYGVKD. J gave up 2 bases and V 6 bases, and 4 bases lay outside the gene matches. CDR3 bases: TGTGCCATCAGAGACAGGGGGCGCGCTGGAAACACCATATATTTT. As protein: CAIRDRGRAGNTIYF.

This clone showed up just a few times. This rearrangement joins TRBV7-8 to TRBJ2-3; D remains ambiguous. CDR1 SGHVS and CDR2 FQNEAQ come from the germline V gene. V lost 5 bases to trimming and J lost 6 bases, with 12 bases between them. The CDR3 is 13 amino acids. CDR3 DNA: TGTGCCAGCAGCAAGGGCCACCCGGATACGCAGTATTTT. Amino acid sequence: CASSKGHPDTQYF.

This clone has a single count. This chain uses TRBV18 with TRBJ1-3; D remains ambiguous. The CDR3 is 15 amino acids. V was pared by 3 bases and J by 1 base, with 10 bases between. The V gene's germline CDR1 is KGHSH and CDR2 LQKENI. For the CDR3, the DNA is TGTGCCAGCTCACCTCCCAGCAGGTCTGGAAACACCATATATTTT. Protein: CASSPPSRSGNTIYF.

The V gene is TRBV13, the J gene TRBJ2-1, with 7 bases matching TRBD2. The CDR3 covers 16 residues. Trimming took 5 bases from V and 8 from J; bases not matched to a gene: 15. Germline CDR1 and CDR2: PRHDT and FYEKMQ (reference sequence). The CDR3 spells CASSQRGGPALDEQFF. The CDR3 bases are TGTGCCAGCAGCCAGCGCGGGGGACCCGCTTTGGATGAGCAGTTCTTC. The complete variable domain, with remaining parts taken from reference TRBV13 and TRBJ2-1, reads AAGVIQSPRHLIKEKRETATLKCYPIPRHDTVYWYQQGPGQDPQFLISFYEKMQSDKGSIPDRFSAQQFSDYHSELNMSSLELGDSALYFCASSQRGGPALDEQFFGPGTRLTVL.

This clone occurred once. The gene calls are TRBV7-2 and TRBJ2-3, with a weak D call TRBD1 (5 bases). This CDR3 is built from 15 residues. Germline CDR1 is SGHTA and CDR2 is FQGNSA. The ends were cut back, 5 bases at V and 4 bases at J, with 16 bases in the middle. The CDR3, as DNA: TGTGCCAGCAGCCTTACCCTGATAGGGGCAGATACGCAGTATTTT. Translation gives CASSLTLIGADTQYF.

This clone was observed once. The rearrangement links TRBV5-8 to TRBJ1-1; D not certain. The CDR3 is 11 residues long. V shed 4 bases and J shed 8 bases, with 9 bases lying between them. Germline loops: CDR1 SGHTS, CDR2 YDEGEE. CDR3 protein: CASSIEQEAFF. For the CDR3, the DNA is TGTGCCAGCAGCATAGAACAGGAAGCTTTCTTT.

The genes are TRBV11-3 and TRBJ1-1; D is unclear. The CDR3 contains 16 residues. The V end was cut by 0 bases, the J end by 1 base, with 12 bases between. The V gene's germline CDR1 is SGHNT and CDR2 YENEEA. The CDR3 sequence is CASSLDGREGNTEAFF. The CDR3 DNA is TGTGCCAGCAGCTTAGATGGGCGAGAAGGGAACACTGAAGCTTTCTTT.

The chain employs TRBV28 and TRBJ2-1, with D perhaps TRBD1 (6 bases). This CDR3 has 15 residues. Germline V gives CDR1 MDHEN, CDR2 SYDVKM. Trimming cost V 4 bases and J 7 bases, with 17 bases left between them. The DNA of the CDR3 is TGTGCCAGCAGTTCAGCCGGGACACGGGCTAATGAGCAGTTCTTC. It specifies CASSSAGTRANEQFF.

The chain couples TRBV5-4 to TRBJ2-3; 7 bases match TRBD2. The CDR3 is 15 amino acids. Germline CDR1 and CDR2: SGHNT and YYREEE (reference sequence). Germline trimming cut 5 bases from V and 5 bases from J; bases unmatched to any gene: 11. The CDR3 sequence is CASRAPGGGLDTQYF. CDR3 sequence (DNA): TGTGCCAGCAGGGCCCCGGGGGGAGGATTAGATACGCAGTATTTT. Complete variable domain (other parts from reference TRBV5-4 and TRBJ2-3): ETGVTQSPTHLIKTRGQQVTLRCSSQSGHNTVSWYQQALGQGPQFIFQYYREEENGRGNFPPRFSGLQFPNYSSELNVNALELDDSALYLCASRAPGGGLDTQYFGPGTRLTVL.

The CDR3 here is CASSIVGGINSPLHF. CDR3 sequence (DNA): TGTGCCAGTAGTATAGTGGGGGGCATTAATTCACCCCTCCACTTT. This sequence joins TRBV19 and TRBJ1-6, with a possible D match to TRBD1 (6 bases). The CDR3 covers 15 residues. Germline lookup yields CDR1 LNHDA and CDR2 SQIVND (reference sequence). V was shortened by 1 base and J by 6 bases, with 10 bases between the two germline ends.

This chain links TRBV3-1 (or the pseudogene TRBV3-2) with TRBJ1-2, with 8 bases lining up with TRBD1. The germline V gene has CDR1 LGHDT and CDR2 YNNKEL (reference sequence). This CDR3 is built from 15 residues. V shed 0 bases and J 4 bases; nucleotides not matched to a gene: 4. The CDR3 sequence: CASSQDGTGSYGYTF. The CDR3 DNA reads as TGTGCCAGCAGCCAAGATGGGACAGGAAGCTATGGCTACACCTTC.